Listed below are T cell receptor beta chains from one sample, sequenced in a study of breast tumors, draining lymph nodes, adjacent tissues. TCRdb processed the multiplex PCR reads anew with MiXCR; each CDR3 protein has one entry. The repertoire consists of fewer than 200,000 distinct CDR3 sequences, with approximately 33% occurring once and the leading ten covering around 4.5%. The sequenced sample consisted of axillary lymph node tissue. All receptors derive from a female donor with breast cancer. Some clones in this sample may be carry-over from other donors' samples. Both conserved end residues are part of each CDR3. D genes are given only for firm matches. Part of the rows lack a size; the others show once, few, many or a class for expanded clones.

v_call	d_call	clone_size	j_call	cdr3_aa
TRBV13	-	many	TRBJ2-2	CASRSPLSGELFF
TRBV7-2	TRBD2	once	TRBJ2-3	CASSYAGGLYNEQYF
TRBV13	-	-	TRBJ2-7	CASSLSGDPHYEQYF
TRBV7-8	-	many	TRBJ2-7	CASSLAQSSYEQYF
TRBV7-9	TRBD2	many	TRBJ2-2	CASSIGLAANTGELFF
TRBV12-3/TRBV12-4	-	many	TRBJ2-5	CASSSYRGGQEIQYF
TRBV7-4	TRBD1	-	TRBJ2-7	CASSWDRGYSYEQYF
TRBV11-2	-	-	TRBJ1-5	CASSLGGAGGRETQHF
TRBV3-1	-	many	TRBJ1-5	CASSQDGNQPQHF
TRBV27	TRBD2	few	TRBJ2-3	CASSRLAGLTDTQYF
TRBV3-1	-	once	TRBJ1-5	CASSQGLGRSNQPQHF